Following are 9 T cell receptor beta chains from one sample sequenced in a study of T cell responses to AZD1222 COVID-19 vaccine. Method: immunoSEQ multiplex PCR; TCRdb's copy keeps in-frame clones and lacks some. The data contain some 97,000 clones, approximately 87% of them seen just once; the ten biggest clones take up 3% to 3.5%. The material sequenced was peripheral blood, taken on day 0 of AZD1222 vaccination. The receptor set was obtained from an adult in good health.

The chain is built from TRBV4-2 and TRBJ2-3; D is unresolved. The CDR3 extends over 13 amino acids. Germline CDR1 reads LGHNA; CDR2 reads YNFKEQ. V was clipped by 2 bases and J by 5 bases, with 8 bases between them. The CDR3: CASSQPERDTQYF. The CDR3 DNA follows: TGTGCCAGCAGCCAACCGGAGAGAGATACGCAGTATTTT.

The chain is built from TRBV27 and TRBJ1-5; TRBD1 aligns across 9 bases. V dropped 5 bases and J dropped 10; count of bases not matched to a gene: 9. The germline CDR1 and CDR2 sequences are MNHEY and SMNVEV (reference sequence). CDR3 length equals 14 residues. The CDR3, as DNA: TGTGCCAGCAGTCCCAACAGGGGGCAAGCCCCCCAGCATTTT. Protein: CASSPNRGQAPQHF.

The chain links TRBV28 to TRBJ1-3; D remains unclear. The V end lost 3 bases, the J end lost 7 bases, and 13 bases lay between the germline ends. Germline CDR1 MDHEN, CDR2 SYDVKM. The CDR3 consists of 14 residues. The CDR3 DNA reads as TGTGCCAGCAGTTTCCCGGCTTTAGGGAACACCATATATTTT. Translation gives CASSFPALGNTIYF.

This clone was seen at least ten times. The chain joins TRBV2 to TRBJ1-2, with a weak D call TRBD1 (5 bases). The CDR3 totals 13 residues. The ends were cut back, 6 bases at V and 7 bases at J, with 15 bases in the middle. From germline, CDR1 is SNHLY and CDR2 FYNNEI. The chain's CDR3 is CASRSPRQRGYTF. Written as DNA, the CDR3 is TGTGCCAGCAGGTCCCCGCGACAGCGTGGCTACACCTTC. Variable domain in full (rest from reference TRBV2 and TRBJ1-2): EPEVTQTPSHQVTQMGQEVILRCVPISNHLYFYWYRQILGQKVEFLVSFYNNEISEKSEIFDDQFSVERPDGSNFTLKIRSTKLEDSAMYFCASRSPRQRGYTFGSGTRLTVV.

CDR3 in amino acids: CASSWVGVGGRTDTQYF. For the CDR3, the DNA is TGTGCCAGCAGCTGGGTGGGGGTAGGGGGGCGCACAGATACGCAGTATTTT. This rearrangement joins TRBV7-2 to TRBJ2-3; D may correspond to TRBD1 or TRBD2 (6 bases each). V was cut by 4 bases and J by 1 base, with 18 bases left in between. The CDR3 covers 17 residues. Germline V gene lookup returns CDR1 SGHTA and CDR2 FQGNSA.

This sequence joins TRBV5-1 and TRBJ1-1; possible D gene TRBD1, 5 bases. V was cut by 0 bases and J by 4 bases, with 16 bases left in between. Germline loops: CDR1 SGHRS, CDR2 YFSETQ. The CDR3 totals 16 residues. The CDR3 is CASSLDGVVGRTEAFF. The CDR3, as DNA: TGCGCCAGCAGCTTGGATGGCGTAGTGGGGCGCACTGAAGCTTTCTTT.

The chain carries TRBV2 and TRBJ1-5; no clear D gene. V lost 4 bases and J lost 0, with 10 bases in between. CDR3 length: 15 residues. Germline CDR1 reads SNHLY; CDR2 reads FYNNEI. CDR3 coding DNA: TGTGCCAGCAGTGTGCAGCGTTATAGCAATCAGCCCCAGCATTTT. Translated, it gives CASSVQRYSNQPQHF.

This clone appeared a few times. The V call is TRBV7-2, the J call TRBJ1-4; maybe TRBD1 (5 bases). Trimming took 1 base from V and 10 from J, leaving 13 bases between them. The CDR3 is made up of 14 amino acids. The germline V gene encodes CDR1 SGHTA and CDR2 FQGNSA. The CDR3 here is CASSLGGSVGKLFF. In nucleotides, the CDR3 is TGTGCCAGCAGCTTAGGGGGGTCTGTAGGAAAACTGTTTTTT.

The chain employs TRBV30 and TRBJ2-1, with TRBD2 matching over 11 bases. CDR1 and CDR2 (germline): GTSNPN, SVGIG (reference sequence). The V gene end was trimmed by 3 bases and the J gene end by 16 bases; junction bases not matched to a gene: 8. The CDR3 loop spans 12 amino acids. CDR3 DNA: TGTGCCTGGAGCCTTAGCGGGGGGGCTAGATTCTTC. This gives the protein CAWSLSGGARFF.